A single TCR beta chain is shown here with its context. The target of this receptor is not known. No per-base quality is available; no much larger clone lies one base away. The time point label, as the study defines it: baseline before first vaccination. Vaccinee samples came from UK trials COV001 and COV002, including a single-blind randomized controlled phase 2/3 trial of AZD1222 (ChAdOx1 nCoV-19) in healthy adults. For TCRbeta chain sequencing, PBMC samples were collected from trial participants at day 0 and at day 28 after the second dose. The CDR3 regions of human TCRbeta chains were subjected to immunosequencing. Turning to the authors' computational methods: TCRs in the repertoires were matched against a reference library of SARS-CoV-2-specific TCRs that had been generated with the MIRA antigen-specificity platform. Breadth meant the fraction of unique TCRs that were SARS-CoV-2-associated, whereas depth meant the fraction of total T cells that were SARS-CoV-2-associated. Using the MIRA data, every spike-specific TCR was mapped to the spike region that the TCR reacted to and assigned to either a CD4 or a CD8 class. Log10-transformed breadth and depth values were compared by one-way ANOVA with Sidak's multiple comparisons tests. TCRdb limited this immuneACCESS table to in-frame rearrangements with V and J called. A share of clones is missing; checked studies link under half to unresolved V genes, and the rest is unexplained. The V and J calls and clone size were taken over from that table, and D and trimming were inferred from the DNA. This sample comprises 160,000 or so clones, around 90% of them detected only once. The ten most abundant clones make up 1.9% of the sample.

The entry originates in a study of T cell responses to AZD1222 COVID-19 vaccine (dated by TCRdb to 2020 to 2023). Context from the whole study: AZD1222 recipients given second doses at about 4 weeks or at about 12 weeks were pooled, since spike-specific TCR depth and breadth were not found to differ between the two schedules. TCR sequencing was performed for fewer than 250 trial participants, of whom about 200 were given two doses of AZD1222 and around 25 were given two doses of MenACWY control vaccine. Enrollment into the trials was organized by age into subgroups of 18-55, 56-69 and 70-plus years, and those subgroups contained about 150, 27 and 61 TCR-sequenced participants, respectively. Overall study results and their limits: Conclusions about previously exposed vaccinees are limited because only six or seven AZD1222 recipients were SARS-CoV-2 seropositive at baseline. Spike-specific TCR breadth and depth rose significantly after two AZD1222 doses compared with day 0 and with MenACWY recipients. The 56-69-year group was small, and its depth increase did not reach significance, likely because of low power. Epitopes outside the regions mutated in the B.1.351 and B.1.1.7 variants were reportedly recognized by nearly half of the unique spike-specific TCRs. The vaccine-associated CD4 TCRs covered the entire spike protein, and the dominant responses fell in regions 160-218 and 743-854. Participants were mostly white British, with more females than males. The authors suggested clonal diversity may have been underestimated. Because no day 14 peak-response samples were available, repertoires were characterized only after the peak T cell response.

The input for sequencing was peripheral blood, taken on day 0 of AZD1222 vaccination. The sequence came from an adult in good health.

The base sequence is TGTGCCAGCAGCGCCTCAGACAGGTACAATGAGCAGTTCTTC. It translates to CASSASDRYNEQFF. The chain employs TRBV7-7 and TRBJ2-1, with TRBD1 tentatively as D gene (6 bases match). V was cut back by 5 bases and J by 4 bases, leaving a gap of 12 bases between them. Spanning cysteine to phenylalanine, the CDR3 consists of 14 amino acids. Only the CDR3 region is kept as DNA, spanning 42 bases read in frame from base 1. From the germline V gene (reference sequence), CDR1 is SSHAT and CDR2 is FNYEAQ.